This T cell receptor beta chain appears in the sequencing data of a study of CD8+ T cells in alopecia areata. Trimming cost V 4 bases and J 5 bases; bases outside gene matches: 7. Germline V lookup: CDR1 SGHKS, CDR2 YYEKEE (reference sequence). The CDR3 spans 15 residues. Treatment noted: oral pan-JAK inhibitor, 5-10 mg twice daily. Specimens obtained from alopecia areata patients comprised lesional scalp punch biopsies and peripheral blood. This clone was counted only a few times. Once RNA had been extracted, it was reverse transcribed into cDNA to act as the sequencing template. Clones were sequenced by immunoSEQ multiplex PCR, and TCRdb holds only the in-frame ones, with some missing. Among hundreds of thousands of clones, 45% to 70% were seen once, and the ten largest hold about 0.89%.

This material consisted of CD4+ T cells sorted from blood, taken at approximately week 52, from a patient treated with tofacitinib. This chain connects TRBV5-5 to TRBJ2-1; 9 positions match TRBD1. This sequence was found in a human donor with alopecia areata. The CDR3: CASSRDRGSHNEQFF. The CDR3 coding sequence is TGTGCCAGCAGCCGTGACAGGGGGTCACACAATGAGCAGTTCTTC.